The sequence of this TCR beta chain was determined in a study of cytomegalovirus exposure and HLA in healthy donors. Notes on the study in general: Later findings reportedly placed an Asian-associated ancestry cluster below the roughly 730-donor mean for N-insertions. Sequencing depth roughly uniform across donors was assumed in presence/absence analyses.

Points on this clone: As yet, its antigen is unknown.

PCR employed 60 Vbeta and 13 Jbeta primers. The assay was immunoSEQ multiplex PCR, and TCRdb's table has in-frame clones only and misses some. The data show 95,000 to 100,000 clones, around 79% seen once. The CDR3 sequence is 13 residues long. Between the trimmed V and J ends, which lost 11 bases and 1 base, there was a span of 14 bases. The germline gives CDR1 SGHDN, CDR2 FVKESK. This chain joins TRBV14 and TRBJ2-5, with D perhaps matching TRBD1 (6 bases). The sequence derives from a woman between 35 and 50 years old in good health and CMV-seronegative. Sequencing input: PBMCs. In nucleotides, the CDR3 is TGTGCCTCCAGGGGTTTCGGCCAAGAGACCCAGTACTTC. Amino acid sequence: CASRGFGQETQYF.